This entry features one TCR beta chain sequence. These data originate in a study of ipilimumab plus nivolumab after autologous stem cell transplantation. Germline lookup yields CDR1 SEHNR and CDR2 FQNEAQ (reference sequence). V was trimmed by 8 bases and J by 8 bases, leaving 18 bases between them. The CDR3 is 13 amino acids. Clones were read by immunoSEQ multiplex PCR, and TCRdb kept only the in-frame ones, dropping some. Found here are about 84,000 clones, 65% to 85% of them singletons; the top ten hold roughly 2%. The receptor was derived from a male donor with diffuse large B-cell lymphoma. The J gene is TRBJ1-1, the V gene TRBV7-9, with D perhaps TRBD1 (5 bases). Specimen: PBMCs, collected in a trial of ipilimumab plus nivolumab as post-transplant consolidation. The DNA of the CDR3 is TGTGCCAGCGCCCGTGTCGAAGGGGAAGAAGCTTTCTTT. It is translated as CASARVEGEEAFF.